The sequence of this TCR beta chain was determined in a study of neurological immune-mediated disorders. General observations from the study: HTLV-1-associated myelopathy displayed the greatest TCR clonal expansion, and multiple sclerosis exhibited the smallest, lower than that of healthy controls.

TCRdb redid the calling of the 5' RACE reads with MiXCR, one entry per CDR3 protein. The profile shows more than 30,000 distinct CDR3 sequences, 10% to 15% of them singletons. The CDR3 is 15 amino acids. Germline V gene lookup returns CDR1 SQVTM and CDR2 ANQGSEA. V dropped 8 bases and J dropped 5; count of bases not matched to a gene: 17. The table lists this clonotype with many counts. Its antigen remains unidentified. The sample's time point: technical triplicate 2. The study built sorted libraries from 800,000 to 1,000,000 CD4+ or CD8+ T cells. The gene calls are TRBV29-1 and TRBJ2-5; 7 bases line up with TRBD2. Material for sequencing was CD4+ T cells from blood. The sequence was obtained from a female donor with HTLV-1-associated myelopathy (HAM/TSP). The CDR3: CSPVGRGRVQETQYF. The CDR3 nucleotides are TGCAGCCCCGTGGGTCGGGGGAGGGTACAGGAGACCCAGTACTTC.